The present TCR beta chain was sequenced within a study of blood T cell repertoires in COVID-19. Looking at the study overall: Collection of acute and convalescent COVID-19 samples took place in the United States, Italy and Spain. Sources were T cells, B-cell-depleted T cells, or PBMCs; the material itself was cDNA or gDNA.

Trimming removed 3 bases from V and 6 bases from J, with 18 bases in between. The CDR3 totals 16 residues. Looked up from germline, CDR1 is SGHKS and CDR2 is YYEKEE (reference sequence). The table came from immunoSEQ multiplex PCR; TCRdb's copy has only in-frame clones and leaves some out. This sample has 75,000 to 95,000 clones, with around nine tenths found just once. This sequence joins TRBV5-5 and TRBJ2-2, with D perhaps matching TRBD2 (7 bases). The TCR comes from a man in his 60s with acute or convalescent COVID-19. Sequencing was carried out using peripheral blood. The CDR3 nucleotides read TGTGCCAGCAGCTCCTCGGGGGGCCTAATCCCCGGGGAGCTGTTTTTT. It encodes CASSSSGGLIPGELFF.